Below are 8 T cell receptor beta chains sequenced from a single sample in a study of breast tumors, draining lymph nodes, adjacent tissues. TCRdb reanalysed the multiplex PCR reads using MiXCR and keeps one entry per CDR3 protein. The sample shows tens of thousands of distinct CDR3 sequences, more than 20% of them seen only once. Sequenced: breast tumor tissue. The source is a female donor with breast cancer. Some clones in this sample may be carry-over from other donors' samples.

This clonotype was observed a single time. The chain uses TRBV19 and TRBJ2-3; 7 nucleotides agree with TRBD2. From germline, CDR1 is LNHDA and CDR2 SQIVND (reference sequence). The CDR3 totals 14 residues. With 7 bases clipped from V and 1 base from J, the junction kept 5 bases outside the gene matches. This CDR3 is CASKVRGGTDTQYF. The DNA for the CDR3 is TGTGCCAGTAAGGTCCGGGGGGGCACAGATACGCAGTATTTT.

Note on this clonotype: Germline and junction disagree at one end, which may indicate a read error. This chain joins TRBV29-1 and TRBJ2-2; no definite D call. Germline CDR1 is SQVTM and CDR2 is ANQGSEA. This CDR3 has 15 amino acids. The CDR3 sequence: CGVLVGQMNTGELFF. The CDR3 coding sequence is TGCGGCGTTTTAGTCGGGCAAATGAACACCGGGGAGCTGTTTTTT.

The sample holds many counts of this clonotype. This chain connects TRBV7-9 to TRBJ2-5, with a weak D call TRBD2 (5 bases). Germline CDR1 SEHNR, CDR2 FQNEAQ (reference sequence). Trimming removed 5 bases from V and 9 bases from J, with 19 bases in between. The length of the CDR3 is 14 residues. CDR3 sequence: CASSGYREGGPQYF. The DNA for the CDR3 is TGTGCCAGCAGCGGCTACCGGGAAGGCGGGCCCCAGTACTTC.

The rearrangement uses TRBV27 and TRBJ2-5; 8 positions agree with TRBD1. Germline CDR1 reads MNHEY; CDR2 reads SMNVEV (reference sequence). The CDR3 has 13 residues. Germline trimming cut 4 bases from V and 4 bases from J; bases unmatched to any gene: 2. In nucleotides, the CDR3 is TGTGCCAGCAGTTGGACAGGGATAGAGACCCAGTACTTC. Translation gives CASSWTGIETQYF.

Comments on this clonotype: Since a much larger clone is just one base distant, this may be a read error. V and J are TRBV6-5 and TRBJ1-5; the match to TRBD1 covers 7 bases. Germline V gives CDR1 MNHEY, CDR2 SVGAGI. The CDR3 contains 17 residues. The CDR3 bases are TGTGCCAGCAGACCCGGGACAGAGTGTTGCAGCAATCAGCTCCAGCATTTT. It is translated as CASRPGTECCSNQLQHF.

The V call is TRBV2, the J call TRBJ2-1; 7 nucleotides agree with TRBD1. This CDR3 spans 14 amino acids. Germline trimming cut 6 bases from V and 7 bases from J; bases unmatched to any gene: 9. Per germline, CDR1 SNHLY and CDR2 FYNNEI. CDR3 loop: CASRRPSQGNEQFF. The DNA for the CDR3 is TGTGCCAGCAGACGCCCCTCACAGGGGAATGAGCAGTTCTTC.

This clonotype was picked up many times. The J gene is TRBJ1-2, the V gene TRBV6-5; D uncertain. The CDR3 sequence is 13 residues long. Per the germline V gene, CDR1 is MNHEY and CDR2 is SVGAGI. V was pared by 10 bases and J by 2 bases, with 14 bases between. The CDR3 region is CATRADSNYGYTF. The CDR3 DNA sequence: TGTGCCACAAGGGCAGATTCGAACTATGGCTACACCTTC.

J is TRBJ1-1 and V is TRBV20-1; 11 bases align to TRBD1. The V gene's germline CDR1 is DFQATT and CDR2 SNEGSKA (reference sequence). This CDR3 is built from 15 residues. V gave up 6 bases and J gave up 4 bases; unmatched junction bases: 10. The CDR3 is CSAPGTGGTGTEAFF. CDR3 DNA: TGCAGTGCCCCGGGGACAGGGGGGACGGGCACTGAAGCTTTCTTT.